A single sample gave rise to the 7 T cell receptor beta chains below, sequenced in a study of metastatic and nonmetastatic thyroid tumors. There were no patients who had received any treatment before thyroid surgery. TCRdb called clones again from the PCR reads with MiXCR. The profile covers 8,300 or so clones, with about 30% appearing a single time and less than 45% taken by the ten largest. The sequencing input was tumor tissue. Every receptor here comes from a male donor with papillary thyroid cancer or a benign thyroid nodule (not recorded which). Some clones in this sample may be carry-over from other donors' samples.

There are a few counts of this clone. The chain links TRBV24-1 to TRBJ1-2, with 10 bases matching TRBD1. Germline CDR1 is KGHDR and CDR2 is SFDVKD. V was clipped by 2 bases and J by 5 bases; unmatched bases: 4. The CDR3 consists of 15 residues. The CDR3 spells CATSDWGQGFYGYTF. CDR3 DNA sequence: TGTGCCACCAGTGATTGGGGACAGGGGTTTTATGGCTACACCTTC.

The chain recombines TRBV27 with TRBJ2-3; D remains ambiguous. The CDR3 runs to 15 residues. Germline CDR1 reads MNHEY; CDR2 reads SMNVEV (reference sequence). Trimming removed 4 bases from V and 4 bases from J, with 15 bases in between. This CDR3 is CASSSPPSGADTQYF. CDR3 nucleotide sequence: TGTGCCAGCAGTTCCCCCCCGTCGGGTGCAGATACGCAGTATTTT.

This clone was observed a few times. The rearrangement uses TRBV12-3 or TRBV12-4 and TRBJ2-7, with D perhaps matching TRBD1 (5 bases). The CDR3 has 12 residues. The ends were cut back, 5 bases at V and 5 bases at J, with 10 bases in the middle. The CDR3 reads CASSKGIHEQYF. CDR3 nucleotides: TGTGCCAGCAGTAAGGGGATCCACGAGCAGTACTTC.

V usage is TRBV28 and J usage is TRBJ2-4; D remains ambiguous. This CDR3 has 14 residues. Germline CDR1 MDHEN, CDR2 SYDVKM. Trimming took 7 bases from V and 0 from J, leaving 10 bases between them. CDR3 loop: CASNTQLAKNIQYF. CDR3 nucleotides: TGTGCCAGCAACACACAGCTAGCCAAAAACATTCAGTACTTC.

This clone was observed many times. At one of its ends the junction is not consistent with the germline gene, which may arise from a read error. The CDR3 nucleotides read TGTGCCAGCAGTGAATTGAGAACAGGGGTCTCACCCCCCCACTTT. This sequence encodes CASSELRTGVSPPHF. The chain links TRBV25-1 to TRBJ1-6; 7 nucleotides agree with TRBD1. Germline CDR1 reads MGHDK; CDR2 reads SYGVNS. The CDR3 is made up of 15 amino acids.

The chain has TRBV30 and TRBJ1-1, with D uncertain. This CDR3 contains 13 residues. V shed 0 bases and J shed 5 bases, with 10 bases lying between them. The germline V gene encodes CDR1 GTSNPN and CDR2 SVGIG (reference sequence). The CDR3 sequence is CAWSVRAGTEAFF. The DNA of the CDR3 is TGTGCCTGGAGTGTACGGGCGGGGACTGAAGCTTTCTTT.

Relative to its sample, this clone is medium-sized. This rearrangement joins TRBV12-3 or TRBV12-4 to TRBJ1-1; D unresolved. The CDR3 totals 12 residues. V shed 6 bases and J shed 5 bases, with 10 bases lying between them. The CDR3 region is CASRQSLTEAFF. CDR3 DNA: TGTGCCAGCAGGCAGAGTTTGACTGAAGCTTTCTTT.